The source of this T cell receptor (beta chain) is a study of blood T cell repertoires in COVID-19. Study-level background: The United States, Italy and Spain were the sources of the acute and convalescent COVID-19 samples. T cells, B-cell-depleted T cells, or PBMCs provided the cDNA or gDNA that served as material.

CDR1 SQVTM and CDR2 ANQGSEA come from the germline V gene. The junction had 7 bases not matched to a gene; V was cut back by 5 bases and J by 4 bases. The CDR3 is made up of 14 amino acids. The authors' processing: By means of reference gene primer amplification, nucleated cell counts were estimated. Sequencing used immunoSEQ multiplex PCR; TCRdb keeps in-frame clones, though not all of them. The V and J calls and clone size come from that table; D and trimming were worked out from the DNA. The sample records 200,000 to 250,000 clones, around four fifths being singletons. Specimen: peripheral blood. The source of this sequence is an older woman with active or convalescent COVID-19. V usage is TRBV29-1 and J usage is TRBJ1-2; 10 nucleotides agree with TRBD1. CDR3 residues: CSVRDRGRGYGYTF. As DNA, the CDR3 is TGCAGCGTTCGAGACAGGGGGCGAGGCTATGGCTACACCTTC.